Shown below are 20 T cell receptor beta chains from a single sample sequenced in a study of T cell responses to AZD1222 COVID-19 vaccine. Repertoires were generated with immunoSEQ multiplex PCR, while TCRdb's copy carries only in-frame clones and drops some. The sample shows 100,000 to 130,000 clones, about 90% of them seen only once. Sequencing was performed on peripheral blood, taken 28 days after the second AZD1222 dose. Source of these receptors: an adult who received the AZD1222 COVID-19 vaccine.

The chain uses TRBV18 and TRBJ2-5, with TRBD1 matching over 7 bases. The germline gives CDR1 KGHSH, CDR2 LQKENI. The CDR3 length is 14 residues. V gave up 4 bases and J gave up 1 base; unmatched junction bases: 3. The CDR3 loop is CASSLQGRQETQYF. The CDR3, as DNA: TGTGCCAGCTCACTACAGGGGCGCCAAGAGACCCAGTACTTC.

CDR3 nucleotide sequence: TGTGCCAGTAGTACCCCACGAGCTACTAATGAAAAACTGTTTTTT. Its protein is CASSTPRATNEKLFF. This chain uses TRBV19 with TRBJ1-4; no definite D call. V was cut by 4 bases and J by 2 bases, with 11 bases left in between. The CDR3 spans 15 residues. CDR1 and CDR2 (germline): LNHDA, SQIVND (reference sequence).

This rearrangement joins TRBV19 to TRBJ2-7; D not certain. Germline lookup yields CDR1 LNHDA and CDR2 SQIVND (reference sequence). CDR3 size: 14 residues. Trimming stripped 3 bases from V and 3 bases from J, with 12 bases between. Here the CDR3 reads CASSIIGNFYEQYF. The DNA of the CDR3 is TGTGCCAGTAGTATTATCGGTAACTTCTACGAGCAGTACTTC.

The CDR3 loop is CASSPNGQGYGYTF. In nucleotides, the CDR3 is TGTGCCAGCAGCCCTAATGGACAGGGTTATGGCTACACCTTC. The chain couples TRBV14 to TRBJ1-2; 8 positions match TRBD1. The CDR3 has 14 amino acids. From germline, CDR1 is SGHDN and CDR2 FVKESK. V shed 4 bases, J shed 5 bases, and the junction held 6 bases outside the gene matches. The full variable domain, rest sourced from reference TRBV14 and TRBJ1-2, is EAGVTQFPSHSVIEKGQTVTLRCDPISGHDNLYWYRRVMGKEIKFLLHFVKESKQDESGMPNNRFLAERTGGTYSTLKVQPAELEDSGVYFCASSPNGQGYGYTFGSGTRLTVV.

J is TRBJ1-2 and V is TRBV29-1, with TRBD1 matching over 9 bases. The CDR3 has 15 amino acids. V gave up 7 bases and J gave up 6 bases; unmatched junction bases: 15. Germline loops: CDR1 SQVTM, CDR2 ANQGSEA. CDR3 DNA: TGCAGCGCCGATGGGACGGGACAGGGCCGTAATGGCTACACCTTC. This sequence encodes CSADGTGQGRNGYTF. The full variable domain, in which reference TRBV29-1 and TRBJ1-2 provide the parts outside the CDR3, is SAVISQKPSRDICQRGTSLTIQCQVDSQVTMMFWYRQQPGQSLTLIATANQGSEATYESGFVIDKFPISRPNLTFSTLTVSNMSPEDSSIYLCSADGTGQGRNGYTFGSGTRLTVV.

The rearrangement joins TRBV14 to TRBJ1-2; maybe TRBD1 (6 bases). The CDR3 extends over 13 amino acids. Per germline, CDR1 SGHDN and CDR2 FVKESK. V shed 5 bases and J shed 7 bases, with 14 bases lying between them. The CDR3: CASSKGGRSGYTF. The CDR3, as DNA: TGTGCCAGCAGCAAGGGGGGACGCAGTGGCTACACCTTC. Variable domain in full (rest from reference TRBV14 and TRBJ1-2): EAGVTQFPSHSVIEKGQTVTLRCDPISGHDNLYWYRRVMGKEIKFLLHFVKESKQDESGMPNNRFLAERTGGTYSTLKVQPAELEDSGVYFCASSKGGRSGYTFGSGTRLTVV.

This clone was observed a few times. The CDR3 region is CASNWGSYNEQFF. The DNA of the CDR3 is TGTGCCAGCAATTGGGGCTCCTACAATGAGCAGTTCTTC. The chain employs TRBV7-9 and TRBJ2-1; D unclear. The CDR3 consists of 13 residues. CDR1 and CDR2 (germline): SEHNR, FQNEAQ (reference sequence). Trimming stripped 7 bases from V and 0 bases from J, with 7 bases between. The full variable domain, completed using reference TRBV7-9 and TRBJ2-1, is DTGVSQNPRHKITKRGQNVTFRCDPISEHNRLYWYRQTLGQGPEFLTYFQNEAQLEKSRLLSDRFSAERPKGSFSTLEIQRTEQGDSAMYLCASNWGSYNEQFFGPGTRLTVL.

V gene TRBV9 combines with J gene TRBJ2-3; TRBD2 aligns across 8 bases. The CDR3 is 16 residues long. CDR1 and CDR2 (germline): SGDLS, YYNGEE. Unmatched junction bases numbered 9, after V lost 4 bases and J lost 2 bases. In DNA form, the CDR3 reads TGTGCCAGCAGCCCACATAGCGGGGCCTTCACAGATACGCAGTATTTT. Translation: CASSPHSGAFTDTQYF. The full variable domain, with the rest looked up from reference TRBV9 and TRBJ2-3, is DSGVTQTPKHLITATGQRVTLRCSPRSGDLSVYWYQQSLDQGLQFLIQYYNGEERAKGNILERFSAQQFPDLHSELNLSSLELGDSALYFCASSPHSGAFTDTQYFGPGTRLTVL.

This clone has just one count. The V and J genes are TRBV19 and TRBJ2-7, with D possibly being TRBD1 (6 bases). From germline, CDR1 is LNHDA and CDR2 SQIVND (reference sequence). The ends were cut back, 10 bases at V and 3 bases at J, with 19 bases in the middle. CDR3 size: 14 residues. The CDR3 is CATKHPRGSYEQYF. The CDR3 DNA reads as TGTGCCACCAAACACCCCAGGGGAAGCTACGAGCAGTACTTC.

J is TRBJ1-1 and V is TRBV18; 8 nucleotides match TRBD1. Germline V lookup: CDR1 KGHSH, CDR2 LQKENI. Trimming at V came to 6 bases and at J to 3 bases, leaving 3 bases not matched to a gene. This CDR3 spans 13 amino acids. The CDR3 is CASSPDRDTEAFF. CDR3 in DNA: TGTGCCAGCTCCCCGGACAGGGACACTGAAGCTTTCTTT.

The rearrangement links TRBV6-5 to TRBJ1-5, with a weak D call TRBD1 (5 bases). CDR3 length: 13 residues. Germline-derived CDR1 and CDR2 are MNHEY and SVGAGI. Trimming shortened V by 6 bases and J by 4 bases, and 10 bases separated the two germline ends. CDR3 loop: CASRTKGNQPQHF. The CDR3 bases are TGTGCCAGCAGGACCAAGGGGAATCAGCCCCAGCATTTT.

The genes are TRBV3-1 (or the pseudogene TRBV3-2) and TRBJ1-4, with D uncertain. This CDR3 comprises 16 residues. The germline CDR1 and CDR2 sequences are LGHDT and YNNKEL (reference sequence). The V and J ends lost 0 bases and 3 bases respectively, with 11 bases between them. The CDR3 DNA sequence: TGTGCCAGCAGCCAAGACCCGACCCGGGCTAATGAAAAACTGTTTTTT. It encodes CASSQDPTRANEKLFF.

This clone was seen only a few times. The V and J genes are TRBV6-2 or TRBV6-3 and TRBJ1-1; D is undetermined. CDR3 length equals 13 residues. Germline V gene sequence: CDR1 MNHEY, CDR2 SVGEGT. V was cut by 6 bases and J by 8 bases, with 16 bases left in between. The CDR3 DNA reads as TGTGCCAGCAGCTCATACGAAGTCGCCGAAGCTTTCTTT. Protein: CASSSYEVAEAFF.

This sequence joins TRBV2 and TRBJ2-3; D not resolved. This CDR3 spans 12 amino acids. V was trimmed by 1 base and J by 4 bases, leaving 3 bases between them. Per germline, CDR1 SNHLY and CDR2 FYNNEI. CDR3 nucleotides: TGTGCCAGCAGTGAAGGAGCAGATACGCAGTATTTT. It is translated as CASSEGADTQYF.

The chain employs TRBV4-1 and TRBJ1-2, with D hard to call. The germline V gene has CDR1 MGHRA and CDR2 YSYEKL. Deletions cut 1 base from V and 5 bases from J, with 2 bases between. The CDR3 spans 11 residues. The CDR3 loop reads CASSQAYGYTF. Here the CDR3 DNA reads TGCGCCAGCAGCCAAGCGTATGGCTACACCTTC.

The chain couples TRBV5-4 to TRBJ2-2; the D gene is possibly TRBD1 (6 bases). The V end lost 0 bases, the J end lost 0 bases, and 18 bases lay between the germline ends. Germline loops: CDR1 SGHNT, CDR2 YYREEE (reference sequence). This CDR3 is 19 amino acids long. The CDR3 loop reads CASSLAARTVIPNTGELFF. The DNA for the CDR3 is TGTGCCAGCAGCTTGGCCGCTCGGACAGTCATCCCGAACACCGGGGAGCTGTTTTTT.

The CDR3 DNA sequence: TGCAGCACGCAGGGACATTTGAACACTGAAGCTTTCTTT. Protein product: CSTQGHLNTEAFF. V is TRBV29-1 and J is TRBJ1-1, with D possibly being TRBD1 (6 bases). The germline V gene encodes CDR1 SQVTM and CDR2 ANQGSEA. Trimming took 8 bases from V and 0 from J, leaving 13 bases between them. The CDR3 is made up of 13 amino acids.

This clone has only one observation. CDR3 residues: CASKPGRLFEETQYF. The CDR3 region has the DNA TGTGCCAGCAAACCGGGACGGCTGTTTGAGGAGACCCAGTACTTC. V and J are TRBV2 and TRBJ2-5; D may correspond to TRBD1 or TRBD2 (5 bases each). The CDR3 runs to 15 residues. V was trimmed by 7 bases and J by 5 bases, leaving 20 bases between them. Per germline, CDR1 SNHLY and CDR2 FYNNEI.

This chain connects TRBV19 to TRBJ2-2; 11 nucleotides agree with TRBD1. Germline loops: CDR1 LNHDA, CDR2 SQIVND (reference sequence). V was pared by 1 base and J by 5 bases, with 3 bases of the junction left unmatched. The CDR3 is made up of 16 amino acids. The CDR3 loop is CASSIAGTGGTGELFF. The CDR3 nucleotides are TGTGCCAGTAGTATAGCCGGGACAGGGGGAACCGGGGAGCTGTTTTTT.

The rearrangement joins TRBV2 to TRBJ2-7; 10 bases map to TRBD1. The length of the CDR3 is 13 residues. Germline V lookup: CDR1 SNHLY, CDR2 FYNNEI. J gave up 4 bases and V 4 bases, and 1 base lay outside the gene matches. In DNA, the CDR3 is TGTGCCAGCAGTGGACAGGGGGCGTACGAGCAGTACTTC. Protein sequence: CASSGQGAYEQYF.